The 2 T cell receptor beta chains listed next were all sequenced from one sample in a study of blood T cell repertoires in COVID-19. The protocol was immunoSEQ multiplex PCR, while the TCRdb copy is restricted to in-frame clones and leaves out a portion. This sample has tens of thousands of clones, with about 90% found just once. The source material was peripheral blood. The receptors originated from an older man with acute or convalescent COVID-19.

The chain uses TRBV9 and TRBJ2-3, with 8 bases aligning to TRBD2. The junction had 5 bases not matched to a gene; V was cut back by 0 bases and J by 2 bases. CDR1 is SGDLS and CDR2 is YYNGEE in the germline V gene. The CDR3 is made up of 16 amino acids. CDR3 sequence reads: CASSVGLAGITDTQYF. CDR3 in DNA: TGTGCCAGCAGCGTAGGGTTAGCGGGAATCACAGATACGCAGTATTTT.

The chain recombines TRBV10-3 with TRBJ2-2; 12 bases map to TRBD2. Germline V gives CDR1 ENHRY, CDR2 SYGVKD. V shed 3 bases and J 6 bases; nucleotides not matched to a gene: 2. The CDR3 totals 15 residues. CDR3 coding DNA: TGTGCCATCAGTGAAGGACTAGCGGGATCCGGGGAGCTGTTTTTT. It specifies CAISEGLAGSGELFF.